Sequencing of this TCR beta chain was carried out in a study of blood T cell repertoires in COVID-19. Across the whole study: T cells, B-cell-depleted T cells, or PBMCs supplied cDNA or gDNA.

Authors' methods: Amplification from reference gene primers served as the basis for estimated nucleated cell counts. Assay used: immunoSEQ multiplex PCR; TCRdb lists only in-frame clones, some missing. That table furnishes V, J and clone size, whereas the DNA furnished D and trimming. The repertoire has roughly 340,000 clones, around 90% of them found once; the top ten carry roughly 3.4%. This clonotype was sampled from a woman younger than 35 who had recovered from COVID-19. Sequenced material: peripheral blood.

Here the CDR3 reads CASSVRDREGGAQPQHF. The CDR3 DNA is TGTGCCAGCAGTGTCCGGGACAGGGAGGGAGGGGCTCAGCCCCAGCATTTT. The rearrangement uses TRBV6-1 and TRBJ1-5, with 9 positions matching TRBD1. CDR1 is MNHNS, CDR2 SASEGT, per germline. With 4 bases clipped from V and 6 bases from J, the junction kept 13 bases outside the gene matches. The CDR3 covers 17 residues.